These 16 T cell receptor beta chains were sequenced from one sample in a study of blood T cell repertoires in COVID-19 (dated by TCRdb to about 2020). Receptor amplification or capture employed the immunoSEQ multiplex PCR assay. TCRdb obtained this table from immuneACCESS and retained in-frame rearrangements with V and J assigned. These tables miss some clones; where compared with another copy, unresolved V genes account for less than half of the shortfall, and the remainder is unexplained. For this sample there are 97,000 or so clones; approximately 92% appear just once. In total, the top ten clones hold roughly 4.3% of the sample. The sequencing input was peripheral blood. These receptors were collected from a man aged 18 to 29 with acute or convalescent COVID-19.

The rearrangement joins TRBV27 to TRBJ1-1; D not certain. Between the trimmed V and J ends, which lost 4 bases and 1 base, there was a span of 7 bases. The length of the CDR3 is 13 residues. CDR1 is MNHEY, CDR2 SMNVEV, per germline (reference sequence). The CDR3 sequence is CASSWAGNTEAFF. The CDR3 DNA follows: TGTGCCAGCAGTTGGGCAGGGAACACTGAAGCTTTCTTT.

This chain joins TRBV5-1 and TRBJ1-2; D is possibly TRBD1 (5 bases). Germline V gene data show CDR1 as SGHRS and CDR2 as YFSETQ. Trimming cost V 7 bases and J 2 bases, with 15 bases left between them. The CDR3 loop spans 14 amino acids. The CDR3 here is CASEPGRGNYGYTF. In DNA, the CDR3 is TGCGCCAGCGAGCCCGGGAGGGGAAACTATGGCTACACCTTC.

The J gene is TRBJ2-7, the V gene TRBV19; D call uncertain. CDR1 LNHDA and CDR2 SQIVND come from the germline V gene (reference sequence). The CDR3 has 14 residues. Trimming left V 1 base short and J 6 bases short, with 13 bases between. CDR3 sequence reads: CASSIALSRSEQYF. CDR3 sequence (DNA): TGTGCCAGTAGTATAGCCCTGTCGCGATCCGAGCAGTACTTC.

The V call is TRBV24-1, the J call TRBJ2-3; 7 bases are shared with TRBD1. Germline V gene data show CDR1 as KGHDR and CDR2 as SFDVKD. Losses at the gene ends were 4 bases for V and 5 bases for J; bases not matched to a gene: 8. The CDR3 extends over 15 amino acids. The CDR3: CATSEQTGAGDTQYF. The CDR3 DNA follows: TGTGCCACCAGTGAGCAAACAGGGGCCGGAGATACGCAGTATTTT.

This chain joins TRBV9 and TRBJ1-1, with TRBD1 matching over 9 bases. The CDR3 loop spans 14 amino acids. Trimming took 3 bases from V and 5 from J; bases not matched to a gene: 5. CDR1 is SGDLS, CDR2 YYNGEE, per germline. CDR3 residues: CASSAGTGWTEAFF. The CDR3 DNA reads as TGTGCCAGCAGCGCCGGGACAGGGTGGACTGAAGCTTTCTTT.

The chain recombines TRBV6-2 or TRBV6-3 with TRBJ2-3, with a tentative D call TRBD1 (5 bases). The CDR3 spans 16 residues. Trimming took off 6 bases at V and 3 bases at J, with 19 bases between the two ends. Germline loops: CDR1 MNHEY, CDR2 SVGEGT. CDR3 nucleotides: TGTGCCAGCAGCGGCCAGGCAGGGAAGTGGACAGATACGCAGTATTTT. Amino acid sequence: CASSGQAGKWTDTQYF.

The chain carries TRBV5-1 and TRBJ1-1, with D perhaps matching TRBD1 (5 bases). The CDR3 runs to 14 residues. Germline CDR1 is SGHRS and CDR2 is YFSETQ. Trimming took off 4 bases at V and 1 base at J, with 11 bases between the two ends. The CDR3 sequence is CASSMTVTNTEAFF. The CDR3 region has the DNA TGCGCCAGCAGCATGACAGTTACGAACACTGAAGCTTTCTTT.

The chain couples TRBV18 to TRBJ1-2; 9 bases align to TRBD1. The germline V gene has CDR1 KGHSH and CDR2 LQKENI. V was clipped by 4 bases and J by 6 bases; unmatched bases: 3. The CDR3 consists of 13 residues. The chain's CDR3 is CASSRDRADGYTF. CDR3 in DNA: TGTGCCAGCTCACGGGACAGGGCGGATGGCTACACCTTC.

This clone has more than one count but fewer than ten. The chain joins TRBV27 to TRBJ2-2; the D gene is possibly TRBD2 (5 bases). Germline V gene data show CDR1 as MNHEY and CDR2 as SMNVEV (reference sequence). This CDR3 has 14 residues. V was clipped by 5 bases and J by 6 bases, with 13 bases between them. As DNA, the CDR3 is TGTGCCAGCAGTCTGAGTCAGGAGGCCGGGGAGCTGTTTTTT. Its protein product is CASSLSQEAGELFF.

The chain employs TRBV18 and TRBJ1-3; D is unclear. V lost 4 bases and J lost 6, with 13 bases in between. The germline gives CDR1 KGHSH, CDR2 LQKENI. The CDR3 consists of 14 residues. Here the CDR3 reads CASSLKGGENTIYF. Written as DNA, the CDR3 is TGTGCCAGCTCACTTAAAGGCGGCGAAAACACCATATATTTT.

This clone was detected a few times. J is TRBJ1-4 and V is TRBV5-1; 7 nucleotides line up with TRBD1. Germline V gives CDR1 SGHRS, CDR2 YFSETQ. The V segment lost 5 bases and the J segment 4 bases; nucleotides outside the gene matches: 8. The CDR3 totals 15 residues. In DNA form, the CDR3 reads TGCGCCAGCAGACTCAGGGGGACGGGTAATGAAAAACTGTTTTTT. Translating it yields CASRLRGTGNEKLFF.

This rearrangement joins TRBV19 to TRBJ1-5, with 7 positions matching TRBD1. In germline, CDR1 is LNHDA, CDR2 SQIVND (reference sequence). CDR3 length: 15 amino acids. V lost 0 bases, J lost 2 bases, and 1 base stayed unmatched. Here the CDR3 reads CASSIEGQRNQPQHF. CDR3 coding DNA: TGTGCCAGTAGTATAGAGGGACAGCGCAATCAGCCCCAGCATTTT.

V usage is TRBV2 and J usage is TRBJ1-2; TRBD1 might be the D (6 bases). In germline, CDR1 is SNHLY, CDR2 FYNNEI. V was cut by 2 bases and J by 5 bases, with 9 bases left in between. The CDR3 has 13 residues. CDR3 coding DNA: TGTGCCAGCAGTGAAAACAGGGAGTATGGCTACACCTTC. Amino acid sequence: CASSENREYGYTF.

CDR3 amino acids: CASSEVQSGYTF. The CDR3 coding sequence is TGTGCCAGCAGTGAAGTACAGTCCGGCTACACCTTC. This sequence joins TRBV2 and TRBJ1-2; D is unresolved. Trimming stripped 1 base from V and 8 bases from J, with 8 bases between. The CDR3 runs 12 residues. The germline V gene has CDR1 SNHLY and CDR2 FYNNEI.

CDR3 protein: CASSQQETGELFF. The CDR3 DNA is TGTGCCAGCTCTCAACAGGAGACCGGGGAGCTGTTTTTT. The V call is TRBV18, the J call TRBJ2-2; D might be TRBD1 (5 bases). The CDR3 loop spans 13 amino acids. The V gene's germline CDR1 is KGHSH and CDR2 LQKENI. Trimming cost V 6 bases and J 5 bases, with 10 bases left between them.

This chain uses TRBV30 with TRBJ2-2; possibly TRBD1 for D (6 bases). V lost 0 bases and J lost 0, with 8 bases in between. The germline gives CDR1 GTSNPN, CDR2 SVGIG (reference sequence). The CDR3 runs 15 residues. Written as DNA, the CDR3 is TGTGCCTGGAGTGTGACAGGCGCGAACACCGGGGAGCTGTTTTTT. It codes for CAWSVTGANTGELFF.